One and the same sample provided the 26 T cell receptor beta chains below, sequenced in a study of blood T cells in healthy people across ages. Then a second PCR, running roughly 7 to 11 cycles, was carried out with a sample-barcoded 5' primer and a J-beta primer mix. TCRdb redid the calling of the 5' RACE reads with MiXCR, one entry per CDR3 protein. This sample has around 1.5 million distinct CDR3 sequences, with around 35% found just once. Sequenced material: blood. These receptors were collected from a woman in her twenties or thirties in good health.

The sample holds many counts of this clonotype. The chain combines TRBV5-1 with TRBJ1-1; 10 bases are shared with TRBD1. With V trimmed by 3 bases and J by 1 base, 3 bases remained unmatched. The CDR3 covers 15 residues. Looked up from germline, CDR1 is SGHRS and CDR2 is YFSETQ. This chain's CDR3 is CASSSRTGGNTEAFF. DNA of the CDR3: TGCGCCAGCAGCTCCCGGACAGGGGGGAACACTGAAGCTTTCTTT.

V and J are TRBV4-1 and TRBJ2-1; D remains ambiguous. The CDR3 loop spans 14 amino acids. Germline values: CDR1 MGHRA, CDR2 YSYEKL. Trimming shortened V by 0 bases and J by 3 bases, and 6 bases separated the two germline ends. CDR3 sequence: CASSQDYYYNEQFF. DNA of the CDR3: TGCGCCAGCAGCCAAGACTACTACTACAATGAGCAGTTCTTC.

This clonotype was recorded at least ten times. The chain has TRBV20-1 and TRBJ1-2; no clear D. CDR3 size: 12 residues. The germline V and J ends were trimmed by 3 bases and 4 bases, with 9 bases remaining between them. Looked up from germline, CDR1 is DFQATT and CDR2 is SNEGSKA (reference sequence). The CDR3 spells CSARDLTYGYTF. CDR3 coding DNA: TGCAGTGCTAGGGACCTTACCTATGGCTACACCTTC.

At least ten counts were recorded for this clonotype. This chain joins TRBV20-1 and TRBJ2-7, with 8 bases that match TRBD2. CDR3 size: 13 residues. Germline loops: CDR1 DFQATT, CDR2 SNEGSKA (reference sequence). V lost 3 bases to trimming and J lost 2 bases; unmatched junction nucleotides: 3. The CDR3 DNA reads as TGCAGTGCTAGCTCGGGGGGGCCCTACGAGCAGTACTTC. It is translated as CSASSGGPYEQYF.

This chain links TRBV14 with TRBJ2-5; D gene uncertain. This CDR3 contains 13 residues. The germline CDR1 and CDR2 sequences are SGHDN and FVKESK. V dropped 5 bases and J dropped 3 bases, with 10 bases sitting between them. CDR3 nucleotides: TGTGCCAGCAGCAGAGGTAACAAAGAGACCCAGTACTTC. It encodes CASSRGNKETQYF.

The CDR3 sequence: CSASRAGGFTDTQYF. The CDR3 nucleotides read TGCAGTGCTAGTCGCGCGGGAGGGTTCACAGATACGCAGTATTTT. The rearrangement joins TRBV20-1 to TRBJ2-3, with 9 bases that match TRBD2. The ends lost 3 bases at V and 2 bases at J; junction bases unmatched: 6. This CDR3 comprises 15 residues. In germline, CDR1 is DFQATT, CDR2 SNEGSKA (reference sequence).

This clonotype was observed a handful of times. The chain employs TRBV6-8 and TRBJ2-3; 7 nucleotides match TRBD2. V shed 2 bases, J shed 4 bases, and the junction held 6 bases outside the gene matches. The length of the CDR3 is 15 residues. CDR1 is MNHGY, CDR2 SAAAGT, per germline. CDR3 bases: TGTGCCAGCAGTTACCACGCGGGAGTGGCAGATACGCAGTATTTT. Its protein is CASSYHAGVADTQYF.

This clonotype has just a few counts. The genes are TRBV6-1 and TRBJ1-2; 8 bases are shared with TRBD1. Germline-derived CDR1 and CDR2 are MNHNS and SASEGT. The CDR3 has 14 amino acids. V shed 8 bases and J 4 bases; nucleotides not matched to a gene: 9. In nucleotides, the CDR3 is TGTGCCAGCCAGCCCAGACAGGGGACCTATGGCTACACCTTC. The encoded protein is CASQPRQGTYGYTF.

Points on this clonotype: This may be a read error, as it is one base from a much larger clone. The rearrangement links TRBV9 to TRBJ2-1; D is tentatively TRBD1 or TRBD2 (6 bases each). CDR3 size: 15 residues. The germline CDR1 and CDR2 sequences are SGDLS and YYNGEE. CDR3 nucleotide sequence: TGTGCCAGCAGCGTAAACGGGGGCATCTACAGTGAGCAGTTCTTC. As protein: CASSVNGGIYSEQFF.

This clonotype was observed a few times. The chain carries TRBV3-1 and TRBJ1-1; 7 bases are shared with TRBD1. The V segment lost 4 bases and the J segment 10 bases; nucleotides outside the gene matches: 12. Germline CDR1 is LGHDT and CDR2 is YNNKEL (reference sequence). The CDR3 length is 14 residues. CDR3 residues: CASSPNLDRDRAFF. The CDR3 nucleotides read TGTGCCAGCAGCCCAAACCTTGACAGGGATCGAGCTTTCTTT.

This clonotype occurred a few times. The CDR3 region is CASSLFSARETQYF. For the CDR3, the DNA is TGTGCCAGCAGCTTGTTCTCCGCCCGGGAGACCCAGTACTTC. The J gene is TRBJ2-5, the V gene TRBV5-6; unclear D gene. CDR1 and CDR2 (germline): SGHDT, YYEEEE. The CDR3 loop spans 14 amino acids. Trimming removed 1 base at V and 5 bases at J, with 12 bases between.

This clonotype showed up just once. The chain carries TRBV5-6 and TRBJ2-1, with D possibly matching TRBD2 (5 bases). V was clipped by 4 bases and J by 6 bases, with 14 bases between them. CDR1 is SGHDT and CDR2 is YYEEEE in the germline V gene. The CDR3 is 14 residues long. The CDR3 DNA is TGTGCCAGCAGCCTCGGGGTCGGGCGCAATGAGCAGTTCTTC. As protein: CASSLGVGRNEQFF.

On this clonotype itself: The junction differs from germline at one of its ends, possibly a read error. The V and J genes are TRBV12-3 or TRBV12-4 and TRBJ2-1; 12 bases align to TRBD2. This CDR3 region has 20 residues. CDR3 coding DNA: TGTGCCAGCAGTTCGAAGAGACTAACCGGACTAGCGGGACTTTACAATGGGCAGTTCTTC. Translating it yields CASSSKRLTGLAGLYNGQFF.

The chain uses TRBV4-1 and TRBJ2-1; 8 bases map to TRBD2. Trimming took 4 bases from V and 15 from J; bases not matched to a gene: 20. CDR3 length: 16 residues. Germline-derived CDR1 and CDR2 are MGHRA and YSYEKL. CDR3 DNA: TGCGCCAGCAGCCGCCCCCCTGGACTAGCTCCCCCTCGGCGGTTCTTC. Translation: CASSRPPGLAPPRRFF.

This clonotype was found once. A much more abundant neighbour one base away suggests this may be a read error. The CDR3 DNA is TGTGCCAGCAGTCGTAATGGGGAAGAGACCCGGTACTTC. Protein: CASSRNGEETRYF. The chain carries TRBV12-3 or TRBV12-4 and TRBJ2-5; no clear D. This CDR3 spans 13 amino acids.

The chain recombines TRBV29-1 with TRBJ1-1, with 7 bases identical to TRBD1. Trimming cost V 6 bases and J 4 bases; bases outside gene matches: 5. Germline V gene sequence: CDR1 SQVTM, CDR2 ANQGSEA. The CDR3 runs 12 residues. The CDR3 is CSVTGEGTEAFF. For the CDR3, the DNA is TGCAGCGTAACAGGGGAAGGCACTGAAGCTTTCTTT. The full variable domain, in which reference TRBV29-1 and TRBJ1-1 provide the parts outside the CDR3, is SAVISQKPSRDICQRGTSLTIQCQVDSQVTMMFWYRQQPGQSLTLIATANQGSEATYESGFVIDKFPISRPNLTFSTLTVSNMSPEDSSIYLCSVTGEGTEAFFGQGTRLTVV.

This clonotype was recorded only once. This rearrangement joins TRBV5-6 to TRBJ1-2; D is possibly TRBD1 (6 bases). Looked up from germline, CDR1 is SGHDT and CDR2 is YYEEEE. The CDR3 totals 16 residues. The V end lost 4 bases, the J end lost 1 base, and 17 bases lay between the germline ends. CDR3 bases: TGTGCCAGCAGCCCAACTCCGGGGGCGGTTAACTATGGCTACACCTTC. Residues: CASSPTPGAVNYGYTF.

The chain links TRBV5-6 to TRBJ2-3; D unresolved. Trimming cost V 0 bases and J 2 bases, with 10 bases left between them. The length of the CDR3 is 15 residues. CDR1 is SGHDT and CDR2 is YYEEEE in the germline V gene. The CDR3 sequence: CASSLEDFSTDTQYF. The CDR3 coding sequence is TGTGCCAGCAGCTTGGAAGACTTCTCCACAGATACGCAGTATTTT.

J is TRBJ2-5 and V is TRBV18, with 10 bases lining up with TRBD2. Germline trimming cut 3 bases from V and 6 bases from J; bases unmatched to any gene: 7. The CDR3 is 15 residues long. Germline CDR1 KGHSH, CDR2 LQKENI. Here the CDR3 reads CASSPGLAAGKTQYF. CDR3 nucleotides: TGTGCCAGCTCACCTGGACTAGCGGCCGGGAAGACCCAGTACTTC.

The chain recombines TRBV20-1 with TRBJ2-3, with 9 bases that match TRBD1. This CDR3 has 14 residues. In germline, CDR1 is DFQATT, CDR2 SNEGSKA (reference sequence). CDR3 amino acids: CGVSTGGLTDTQYF. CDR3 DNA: TGCGGGGTTTCGACAGGGGGATTAACAGATACGCAGTATTTT.

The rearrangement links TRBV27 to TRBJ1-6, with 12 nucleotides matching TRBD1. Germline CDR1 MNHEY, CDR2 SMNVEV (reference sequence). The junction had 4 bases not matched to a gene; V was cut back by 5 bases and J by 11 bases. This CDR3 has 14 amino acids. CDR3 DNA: TGTGCCAGCAGTCCGGGACAGGGGGCCCCACCCCTCCACTTT. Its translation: CASSPGQGAPPLHF.

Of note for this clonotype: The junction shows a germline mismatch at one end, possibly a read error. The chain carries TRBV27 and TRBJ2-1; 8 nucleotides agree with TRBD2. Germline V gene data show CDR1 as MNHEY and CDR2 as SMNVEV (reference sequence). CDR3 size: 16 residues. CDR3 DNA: TGTGCCAGCAGTTCCTTCAGCGGGAGCTCCTTCAATGAGCAGTTCTTC. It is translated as CASSSFSGSSFNEQFF.

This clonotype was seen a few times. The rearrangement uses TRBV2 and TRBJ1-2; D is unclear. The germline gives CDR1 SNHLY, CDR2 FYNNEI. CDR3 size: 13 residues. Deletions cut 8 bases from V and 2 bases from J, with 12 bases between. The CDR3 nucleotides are TGTGCCAGCTCGCCAGAAGAGAACTATGGCTACACCTTC. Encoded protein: CASSPEENYGYTF.

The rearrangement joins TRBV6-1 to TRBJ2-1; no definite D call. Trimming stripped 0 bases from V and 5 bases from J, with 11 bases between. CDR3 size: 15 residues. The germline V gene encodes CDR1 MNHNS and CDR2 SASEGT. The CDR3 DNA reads TGTGCCAGCAGTGAAGCAAACAGATACCACAATGAGCAGTTCTTC. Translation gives CASSEANRYHNEQFF.

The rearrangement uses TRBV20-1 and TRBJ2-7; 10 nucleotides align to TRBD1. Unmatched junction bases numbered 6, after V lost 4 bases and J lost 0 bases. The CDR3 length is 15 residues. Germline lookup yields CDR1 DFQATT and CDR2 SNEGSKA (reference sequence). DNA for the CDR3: TGCAGTGCTATGCACCGGGACAGGGGCTCCTACGAGCAGTACTTC. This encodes CSAMHRDRGSYEQYF.

CDR3 protein: CSARDEGGAYEQYF. CDR3 nucleotide sequence: TGCAGTGCTAGAGATGAAGGGGGCGCTTACGAGCAGTACTTC. The V call is TRBV20-1, the J call TRBJ2-5, with 7 bases lining up with TRBD1. The J call may not be correct, given that the DNA end is closer to TRBJ2-7. There are 14 residues in the CDR3. The V gene's germline CDR1 is DFQATT and CDR2 SNEGSKA (reference sequence).